This T cell receptor beta chain was found in a study of blood T cells in healthy people across ages. The V end lost 3 bases, the J end lost 5 bases, and 21 bases lay between the germline ends. CDR3 length: 16 amino acids. Germline loops: CDR1 SQVTM, CDR2 ANQGSEA. It was with a sample-barcoded 5' primer and a J-beta primer mix that a second PCR of roughly 6 to 12 cycles was run. Each of the samples gave a minimum of 2.5 million paired-end reads that contained CDR3. Via MiXCR, TCRdb re-called the 5' RACE reads, giving one row per CDR3 protein. This table has roughly 800,000 distinct CDR3 sequences, less than 70% appearing once. In its sample, this clonotype was seen a few times.

Sequencing was done on a sample of blood. The TCR comes from an elderly man in good health. The chain joins TRBV29-1 to TRBJ2-3, with D maybe TRBD2 (5 bases). DNA for the CDR3: TGCAGCGTTGAGGGCAGTCCAAACGGGATTCAAGATACGCAGTATTTT. This encodes CSVEGSPNGIQDTQYF.